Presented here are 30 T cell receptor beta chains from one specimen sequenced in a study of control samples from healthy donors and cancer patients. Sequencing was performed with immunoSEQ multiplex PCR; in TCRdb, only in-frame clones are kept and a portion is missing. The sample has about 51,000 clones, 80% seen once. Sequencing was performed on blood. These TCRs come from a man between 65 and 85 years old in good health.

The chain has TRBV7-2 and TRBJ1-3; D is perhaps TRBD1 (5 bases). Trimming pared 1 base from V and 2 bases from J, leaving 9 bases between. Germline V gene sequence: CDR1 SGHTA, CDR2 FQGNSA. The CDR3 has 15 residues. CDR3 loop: CASSLGGEAGNTIYF. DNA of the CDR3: TGTGCCAGCAGCTTAGGGGGGGAGGCTGGAAACACCATATATTTT.

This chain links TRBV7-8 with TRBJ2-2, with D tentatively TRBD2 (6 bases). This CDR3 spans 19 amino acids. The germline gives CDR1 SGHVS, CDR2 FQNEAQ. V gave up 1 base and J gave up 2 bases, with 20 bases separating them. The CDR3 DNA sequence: TGTGCCAGCAGCTTAGGCTTCTTCGGGGAGGAGACCAACACCGGGGAGCTGTTTTTT. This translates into CASSLGFFGEETNTGELFF.

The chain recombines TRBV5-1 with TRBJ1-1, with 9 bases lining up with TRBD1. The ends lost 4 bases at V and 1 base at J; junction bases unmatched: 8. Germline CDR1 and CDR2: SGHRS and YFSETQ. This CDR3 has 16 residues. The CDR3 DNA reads TGCGCCAGCAGCACTACATACAGGGGGCGGAACACTGAAGCTTTCTTT. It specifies CASSTTYRGRNTEAFF.

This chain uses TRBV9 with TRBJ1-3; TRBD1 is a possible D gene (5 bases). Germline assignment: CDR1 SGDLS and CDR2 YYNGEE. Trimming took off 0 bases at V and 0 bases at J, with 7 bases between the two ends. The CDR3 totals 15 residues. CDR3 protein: CASSVGGVSGNTIYF. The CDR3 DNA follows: TGTGCCAGCAGCGTAGGGGGGGTCTCTGGAAACACCATATATTTT.

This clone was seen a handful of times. The DNA of the CDR3 is TGTGCCAGCAGTTACGACAGGGATGGCTACACCTTC. Its protein product is CASSYDRDGYTF. This chain uses TRBV6-6 with TRBJ1-2; 7 positions agree with TRBD1. The CDR3 loop spans 12 amino acids. V lost 2 bases and J lost 6; bases outside the gene matches: 0. Germline assignment: CDR1 MNHNY and CDR2 SVGAGI (reference sequence).

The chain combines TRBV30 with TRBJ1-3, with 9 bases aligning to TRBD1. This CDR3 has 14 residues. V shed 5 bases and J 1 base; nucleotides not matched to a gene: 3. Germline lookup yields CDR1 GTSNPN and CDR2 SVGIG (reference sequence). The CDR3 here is CAWGQGFSGNTIYF. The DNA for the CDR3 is TGTGCCTGGGGACAGGGGTTTTCTGGAAACACCATATATTTT.

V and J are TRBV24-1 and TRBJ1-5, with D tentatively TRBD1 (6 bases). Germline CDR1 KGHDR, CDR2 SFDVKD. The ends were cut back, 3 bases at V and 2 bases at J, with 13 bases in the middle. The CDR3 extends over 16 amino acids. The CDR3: CATSDGWGAGNQPQHF. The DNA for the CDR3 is TGTGCCACCAGTGATGGATGGGGGGCGGGCAATCAGCCCCAGCATTTT.

The CDR3 is CASSSAGPGTPPLHF. DNA for the CDR3: TGTGCCAGCAGCTCGGCCGGGCCTGGGACGCCACCCCTCCACTTT. V and J are TRBV7-9 and TRBJ1-6, with D maybe TRBD1 (5 bases). Trimming removed 4 bases from V and 11 bases from J, with 18 bases in between. This CDR3 is 15 amino acids long. CDR1 SEHNR and CDR2 FQNEAQ come from the germline V gene (reference sequence).

CDR3 in amino acids: CASSFGVSGNTIYF. In nucleotides, the CDR3 is TGTGCCAGCAGTTTTGGAGTTTCTGGAAACACCATATATTTT. The chain employs TRBV28 and TRBJ1-3; D call uncertain. The germline V gene encodes CDR1 MDHEN and CDR2 SYDVKM. The CDR3 contains 14 residues. The ends were cut back, 3 bases at V and 1 base at J, with 7 bases in the middle.

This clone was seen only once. CDR3 sequence reads: CASSPQNNSPLHF. For the CDR3, the DNA is TGTGCCAGCAGTCCGCAGAATAATTCACCCCTCCACTTT. The chain links TRBV2 to TRBJ1-6; D call uncertain. The CDR3 has 13 amino acids. Germline loops: CDR1 SNHLY, CDR2 FYNNEI. The V end was cut by 5 bases, the J end by 5 bases, with 7 bases between.

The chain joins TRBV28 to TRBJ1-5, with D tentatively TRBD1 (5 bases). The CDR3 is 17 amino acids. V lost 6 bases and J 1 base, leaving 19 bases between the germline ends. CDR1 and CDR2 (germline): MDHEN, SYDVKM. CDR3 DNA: TGTGCCAGCAGGGGGGTTTTTCCGCCGGGAAGCAATCAGCCCCAGCATTTT. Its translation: CASRGVFPPGSNQPQHF.

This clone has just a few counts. This CDR3 is CASSQVPRGSTNEKLFF. CDR3 sequence (DNA): TGTGCCAGCAGCCAAGTGCCGAGAGGGTCAACTAATGAAAAACTGTTTTTT. This rearrangement joins TRBV3-1 (or the pseudogene TRBV3-2) to TRBJ1-4; D remains ambiguous. This CDR3 spans 17 amino acids. Germline V gene sequence: CDR1 LGHDT, CDR2 YNNKEL (reference sequence). V was cut by 1 base and J by 0 bases, with 12 bases left in between.

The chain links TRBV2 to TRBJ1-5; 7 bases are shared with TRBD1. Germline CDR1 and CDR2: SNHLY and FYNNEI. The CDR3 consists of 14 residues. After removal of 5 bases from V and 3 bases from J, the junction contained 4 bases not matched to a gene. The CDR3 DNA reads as TGTGCCAGCAGTCCCGGGACAGCCAATCAGCCCCAGCATTTT. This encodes CASSPGTANQPQHF.

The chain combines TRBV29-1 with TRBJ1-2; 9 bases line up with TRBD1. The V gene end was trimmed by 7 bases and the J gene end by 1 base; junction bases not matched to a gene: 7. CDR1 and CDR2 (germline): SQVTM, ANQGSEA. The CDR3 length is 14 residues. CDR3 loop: CSATDRGSNYGYTF. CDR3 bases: TGCAGCGCTACCGACAGGGGGAGTAACTATGGCTACACCTTC.

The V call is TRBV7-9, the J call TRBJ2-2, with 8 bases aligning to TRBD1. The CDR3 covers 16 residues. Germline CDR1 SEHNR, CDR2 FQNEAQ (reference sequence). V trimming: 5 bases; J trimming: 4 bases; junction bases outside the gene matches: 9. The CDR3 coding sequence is TGTGCCAGCAGCCCCCGGACAGGGCCGACCACCGGGGAGCTGTTTTTT. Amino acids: CASSPRTGPTTGELFF.

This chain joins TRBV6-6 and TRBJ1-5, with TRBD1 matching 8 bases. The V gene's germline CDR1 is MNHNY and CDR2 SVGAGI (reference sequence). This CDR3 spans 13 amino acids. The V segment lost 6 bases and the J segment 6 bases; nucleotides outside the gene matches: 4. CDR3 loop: CASSRQGSQPQHF. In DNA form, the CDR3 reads TGTGCCAGCAGCCGACAGGGGAGTCAGCCCCAGCATTTT.

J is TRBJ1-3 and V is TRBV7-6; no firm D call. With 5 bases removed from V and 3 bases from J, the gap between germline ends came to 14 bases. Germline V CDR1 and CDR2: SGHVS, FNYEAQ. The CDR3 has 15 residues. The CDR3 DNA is TGTGCCAGCAGCGGGTACCTGGGAAGTGGAAACACCATATATTTT. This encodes CASSGYLGSGNTIYF.

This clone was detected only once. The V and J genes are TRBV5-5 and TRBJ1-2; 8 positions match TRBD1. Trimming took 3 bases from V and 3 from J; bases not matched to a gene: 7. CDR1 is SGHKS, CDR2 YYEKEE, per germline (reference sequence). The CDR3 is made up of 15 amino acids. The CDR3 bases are TGTGCCAGCAGCTCGAGGACAGGGTCGGACTATGGCTACACCTTC. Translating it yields CASSSRTGSDYGYTF.

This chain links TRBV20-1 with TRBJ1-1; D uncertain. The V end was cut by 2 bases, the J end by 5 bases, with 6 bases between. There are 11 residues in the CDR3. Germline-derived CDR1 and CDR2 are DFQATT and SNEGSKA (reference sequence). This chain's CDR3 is CSARRETEAFF. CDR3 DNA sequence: TGCAGTGCTAGACGGGAGACTGAAGCTTTCTTT.

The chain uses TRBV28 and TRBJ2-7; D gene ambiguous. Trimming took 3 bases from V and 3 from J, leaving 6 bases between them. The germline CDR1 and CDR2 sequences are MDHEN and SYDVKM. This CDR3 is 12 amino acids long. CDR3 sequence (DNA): TGTGCCAGCAGTTTTCAGAACTACGAGCAGTACTTC. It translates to CASSFQNYEQYF.

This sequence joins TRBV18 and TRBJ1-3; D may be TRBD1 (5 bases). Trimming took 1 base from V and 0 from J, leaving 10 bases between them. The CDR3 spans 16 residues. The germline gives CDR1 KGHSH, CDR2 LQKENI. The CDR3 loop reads CASSPRGGGSGNTIYF. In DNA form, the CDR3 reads TGTGCCAGCTCACCACGGGGCGGAGGCTCTGGAAACACCATATATTTT.

Written as DNA, the CDR3 is TGTGCCAGCAGACTACTGAGAGGGAGGAATGAGCAGTTCTTC. It is translated as CASRLLRGRNEQFF. This chain uses TRBV6-5 with TRBJ2-1, with D possibly being TRBD2 (6 bases). The germline V and J ends were trimmed by 6 bases and 7 bases, with 16 bases remaining between them. Germline V gene data show CDR1 as MNHEY and CDR2 as SVGAGI. The CDR3 sequence is 14 residues long.

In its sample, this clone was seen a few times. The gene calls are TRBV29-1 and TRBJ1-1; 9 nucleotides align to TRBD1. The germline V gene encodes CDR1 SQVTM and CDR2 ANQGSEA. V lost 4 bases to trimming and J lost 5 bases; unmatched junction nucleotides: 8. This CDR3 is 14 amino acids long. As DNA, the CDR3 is TGCAGCGTTGCCCGGGACAGGGATTATACTGAAGCTTTCTTT. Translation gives CSVARDRDYTEAFF.

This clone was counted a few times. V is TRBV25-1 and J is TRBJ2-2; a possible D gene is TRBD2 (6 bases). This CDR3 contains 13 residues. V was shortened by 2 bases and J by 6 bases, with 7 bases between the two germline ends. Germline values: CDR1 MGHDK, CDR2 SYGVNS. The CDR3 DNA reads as TGTGCCAGCAGTGAACGGGGGTCCGGGGAGCTGTTTTTT. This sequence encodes CASSERGSGELFF.

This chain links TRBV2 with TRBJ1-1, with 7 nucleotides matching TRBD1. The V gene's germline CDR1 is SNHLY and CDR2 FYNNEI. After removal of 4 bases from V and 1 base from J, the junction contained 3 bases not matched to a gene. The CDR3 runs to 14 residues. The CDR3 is CASSAQGRNTEAFF. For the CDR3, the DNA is TGTGCCAGCAGTGCACAGGGGCGGAACACTGAAGCTTTCTTT. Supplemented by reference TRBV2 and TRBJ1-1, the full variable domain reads EPEVTQTPSHQVTQMGQEVILRCVPISNHLYFYWYRQILGQKVEFLVSFYNNEISEKSEIFDDQFSVERPDGSNFTLKIRSTKLEDSAMYFCASSAQGRNTEAFFGQGTRLTVV.

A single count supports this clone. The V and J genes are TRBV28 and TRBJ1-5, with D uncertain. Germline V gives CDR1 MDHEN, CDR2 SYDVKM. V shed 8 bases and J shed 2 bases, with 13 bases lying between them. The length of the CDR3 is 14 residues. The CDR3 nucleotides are TGTGCCAGCGGGATCTTCGTGGGCAATCAGCCCCAGCATTTT. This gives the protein CASGIFVGNQPQHF.

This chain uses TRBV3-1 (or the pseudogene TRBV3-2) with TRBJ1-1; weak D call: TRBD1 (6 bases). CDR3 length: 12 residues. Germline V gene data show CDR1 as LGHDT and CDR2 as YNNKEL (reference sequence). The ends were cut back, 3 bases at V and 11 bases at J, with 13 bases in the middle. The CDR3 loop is CASSQVTGLAFF. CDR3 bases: TGTGCCAGCAGCCAGGTTACAGGGTTGGCTTTCTTT.

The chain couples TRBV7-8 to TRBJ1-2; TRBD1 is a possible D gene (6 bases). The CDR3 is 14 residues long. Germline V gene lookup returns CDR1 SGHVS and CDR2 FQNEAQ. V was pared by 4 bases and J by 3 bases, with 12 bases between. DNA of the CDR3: TGTGCCAGCAGCTCCCGGGACATGTACTATGGCTACACCTTC. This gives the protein CASSSRDMYYGYTF.

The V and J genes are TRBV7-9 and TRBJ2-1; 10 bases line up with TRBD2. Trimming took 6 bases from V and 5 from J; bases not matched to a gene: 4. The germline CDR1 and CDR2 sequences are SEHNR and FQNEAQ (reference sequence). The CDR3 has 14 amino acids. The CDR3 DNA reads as TGTGCCAGCAGTCCTAGCGGGAGACACAATGAGCAGTTCTTC. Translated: CASSPSGRHNEQFF.

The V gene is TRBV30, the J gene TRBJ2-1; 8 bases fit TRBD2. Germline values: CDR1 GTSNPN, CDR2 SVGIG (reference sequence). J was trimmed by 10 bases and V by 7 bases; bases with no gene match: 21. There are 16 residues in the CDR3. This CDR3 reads CALEEGREDTDGEQFF. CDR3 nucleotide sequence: TGTGCCTTGGAAGAGGGGCGGGAGGATACAGATGGCGAGCAGTTCTTC.